These 25 T cell receptor beta chains came from one sample sequenced in a study of vaccination and CD4 T cells after COVID-19. Stated treatment: roughly nine-day PBMC culture with coronavirus spike peptide pools or control peptides (ViraFEST assay). The antigens these receptors bind are not known. Oncomine TCR Beta short-read sequencing was applied to DNA from cultured CD4+ T cells. TCRdb analysed the PCR reads with MiXCR anew, one entry per CDR3 protein. The repertoire holds some 16,000 distinct CDR3 sequences, with roughly half as singletons. The sample consisted of CD4+ T cells from blood, cultured in vitro. All receptors derive from a human donor who had recovered from COVID-19.

The chain recombines TRBV6-1 with TRBJ1-1; a possible D gene is TRBD1 (6 bases). The V end lost 7 bases, the J end lost 5 bases, and 14 bases lay between the germline ends. Germline loops: CDR1 MNHNS, CDR2 SASEGT. The CDR3 consists of 13 residues. DNA of the CDR3: TGTGCCAGCACTACAGGACAGATGACTGAAGCTTTCTTT. Translating gives CASTTGQMTEAFF.

The chain couples TRBV18 to TRBJ1-2; D not resolved. CDR1 KGHSH and CDR2 LQKENI come from the germline V gene. V lost 2 bases and J lost 1, with 5 bases in between. This CDR3 comprises 13 residues. The CDR3 loop reads CASSPGLNYGYTF. The CDR3, as DNA: TGTGCCAGCTCACCAGGCCTTAACTATGGCTACACCTTC. The whole variable domain, remainder taken from reference TRBV18 and TRBJ1-2, is NAGVMQNPRHLVRRRGQEARLRCSPMKGHSHVYWYRQLPEEGLKFMVYLQKENIIDESGMPKERFSAEFPKEGPSILRIQQVVRGDSAAYFCASSPGLNYGYTFGSGTRLTVV.

The rearrangement joins TRBV30 to TRBJ1-2; D perhaps matches TRBD1 (6 bases). CDR3 length equals 14 residues. Germline loops: CDR1 GTSNPN, CDR2 SVGIG (reference sequence). V was clipped by 3 bases and J by 4 bases, with 15 bases between them. CDR3 nucleotide sequence: TGTGCCTGGAGCCTGACAGGACTCGGCTATGGCTACACCTTC. Residues: CAWSLTGLGYGYTF.

J is TRBJ1-1 and V is TRBV10-3; a possible D gene is TRBD1 (5 bases). Germline loops: CDR1 ENHRY, CDR2 SYGVKD. Trimming took 10 bases from V and 1 from J, leaving 13 bases between them. CDR3 length: 13 residues. CDR3 in DNA: TGTGCCACGAACCTTGGACAGAACACTGAAGCTTTCTTT. Translating gives CATNLGQNTEAFF.

The CDR3 sequence is CASSMGRSSGQAFF. DNA for the CDR3: TGTGCCAGTAGTATGGGACGCTCGTCTGGTCAAGCTTTCTTT. This chain uses TRBV19 with TRBJ1-1, with a tentative D call TRBD1 (5 bases). V lost 3 bases and J lost 9, with 17 bases in between. The germline V gene encodes CDR1 LNHDA and CDR2 SQIVND (reference sequence). The CDR3 is made up of 14 amino acids.

The chain links TRBV2 to TRBJ2-5, with 10 bases matching TRBD2. The CDR3 is made up of 13 amino acids. V was pared by 6 bases and J by 3 bases, with 1 base of the junction left unmatched. Germline values: CDR1 SNHLY, CDR2 FYNNEI. CDR3: CASRLAGKETQYF. CDR3 nucleotides: TGTGCCAGCAGACTAGCGGGAAAAGAGACCCAGTACTTC.

V and J are TRBV20-1 and TRBJ1-3; a possible D gene is TRBD1 (5 bases). The V gene's germline CDR1 is DFQATT and CDR2 SNEGSKA (reference sequence). This CDR3 is built from 15 residues. Trimming removed 4 bases at V and 0 bases at J, with 13 bases between. CDR3 in amino acids: CSAISGLNSGNTIYF. Written as DNA, the CDR3 is TGCAGTGCTATATCGGGACTCAACTCTGGAAACACCATATATTTT.

The sample holds a few counts of this clonotype. The gene calls are TRBV6-5 and TRBJ1-2; 9 nucleotides agree with TRBD1. The CDR3 loop spans 15 amino acids. Germline values: CDR1 MNHEY, CDR2 SVGAGI. The ends lost 2 bases at V and 4 bases at J; junction bases unmatched: 5. DNA of the CDR3: TGTGCCAGCAGTTACAGGGGACAGGGAGGCTATGGCTACACCTTC. Translated, it gives CASSYRGQGGYGYTF.

This chain joins TRBV7-9 and TRBJ2-7, with TRBD1 matching 10 bases. V shed 5 bases, J shed 2 bases, and the junction held 6 bases outside the gene matches. The CDR3 runs 15 residues. Germline V lookup: CDR1 SEHNR, CDR2 FQNEAQ (reference sequence). The CDR3 here is CASSTRDRGTYEQYF. CDR3 DNA: TGTGCCAGCAGCACCAGGGACAGGGGAACCTACGAGCAGTACTTC. The full variable domain, in which reference TRBV7-9 and TRBJ2-7 provide the parts outside the CDR3, is DTGVSQNPRHKITKRGQNVTFRCDPISEHNRLYWYRQTLGQGPEFLTYFQNEAQLEKSRLLSDRFSAERPKGSFSTLEIQRTEQGDSAMYLCASSTRDRGTYEQYFGPGTRLTVT.

The gene calls are TRBV15 and TRBJ2-2; D is possibly TRBD2 (6 bases). Germline assignment: CDR1 LNHNV and CDR2 YYDKDF (reference sequence). Trimming cost V 3 bases and J 4 bases, with 12 bases left between them. This CDR3 spans 15 amino acids. CDR3 residues: CATSSGGGGTGELFF. The CDR3 DNA sequence: TGTGCCACCAGCAGCGGGGGAGGTGGCACCGGGGAGCTGTTTTTT.

The V call is TRBV6-5, the J call TRBJ1-4; 7 bases are a match to TRBD1. After removal of 4 bases from V and 8 bases from J, the junction contained 7 bases not matched to a gene. Per germline, CDR1 MNHEY and CDR2 SVGAGI. This CDR3 has 14 residues. The CDR3 reads CASSSGGMREKLFF. The CDR3 DNA reads as TGTGCCAGCAGTTCAGGGGGAATGAGGGAAAAACTGTTTTTT.

This sequence joins TRBV20-1 and TRBJ1-2, with 7 nucleotides matching TRBD1. In germline, CDR1 is DFQATT, CDR2 SNEGSKA (reference sequence). This CDR3 spans 13 amino acids. Trimming removed 4 bases from V and 6 bases from J; junction bases left unmatched: 8. The CDR3, as DNA: TGCAGTGCTATCTTAGAGGGGGCGGATGGCTACACCTTC. Its protein product is CSAILEGADGYTF.

J is TRBJ2-2 and V is TRBV6-2 or TRBV6-3; 12 positions agree with TRBD2. The CDR3 is 15 amino acids. CDR1 is MNHEY and CDR2 is SVGEGT in the germline V gene. Trimming cost V 6 bases and J 7 bases; bases outside gene matches: 6. The CDR3 region is CASRSSGRALGELFF. The CDR3 nucleotides read TGTGCCAGCAGGTCTAGCGGGAGGGCCCTCGGGGAGCTGTTTTTT.

In this sample, this clonotype turned up a few times. CDR3 region: CASSQGVDYGYTF. CDR3 nucleotides: TGTGCCAGCTCACAAGGGGTTGACTATGGCTACACCTTC. The chain carries TRBV18 and TRBJ1-2; tentatively, D is TRBD1 (5 bases). Germline CDR1 is KGHSH and CDR2 is LQKENI. There are 13 residues in the CDR3. The V end lost 4 bases, the J end lost 3 bases, and 9 bases lay between the germline ends.

The CDR3 DNA follows: TGTGCCAGCAGTCCCCACGGGGGGTCAGTCACTGAAGCTTTCTTT. This sequence encodes CASSPHGGSVTEAFF. V gene TRBV11-2 combines with J gene TRBJ1-1; perhaps TRBD1 as D (5 bases). Trimming left V 6 bases short and J 4 bases short, with 18 bases between. The CDR3 totals 15 residues. Germline values: CDR1 SGHAT, CDR2 FQNNGV.

V and J are TRBV7-2 and TRBJ2-7; a weak D match, TRBD1 (6 bases). V was cut by 1 base and J by 3 bases, with 7 bases left in between. CDR3 length equals 13 residues. Germline V gene sequence: CDR1 SGHTA, CDR2 FQGNSA. The CDR3 bases are TGTGCCAGCAGCTTAGACAGGGTCTACGAGCAGTACTTC. Translation gives CASSLDRVYEQYF.

The J gene is TRBJ2-7, the V gene TRBV6-2 or TRBV6-3, with unresolved D. Germline CDR1 MNHEY, CDR2 SVGEGT. Trimming stripped 5 bases from V and 9 bases from J, with 14 bases between. The CDR3 extends over 12 amino acids. In DNA, the CDR3 is TGTGCCAGCAGTAATCCCCTCAGTGGGCAGTACTTC. It encodes CASSNPLSGQYF.

This clonotype was picked up a small number of times. This chain uses TRBV6-1 with TRBJ1-6; D is perhaps TRBD1 (6 bases). V lost 6 bases and J 7 bases, leaving 19 bases between the germline ends. Per the germline V gene, CDR1 is MNHNS and CDR2 is SASEGT. This CDR3 region has 16 residues. CDR3 bases: TGTGCCAGCAGCCCATACACCGGGGGCAGGAATTCACCCCTCCACTTT. It is translated as CASSPYTGGRNSPLHF.

This clonotype was observed once. CDR3 region: CSARDTRQAQETQYF. Written as DNA, the CDR3 is TGCAGTGCTAGAGATACACGACAGGCCCAAGAGACCCAGTACTTC. The chain uses TRBV20-1 and TRBJ2-5; D may be TRBD1 (6 bases). The CDR3 sequence is 15 residues long. In germline, CDR1 is DFQATT, CDR2 SNEGSKA (reference sequence). The V end lost 0 bases, the J end lost 1 base, and 12 bases lay between the germline ends.

As for this clonotype: The junction departs from the called germline gene at one end, perhaps through a read error. V gene TRBV7-7 combines with J gene TRBJ2-3; 12 positions match TRBD2. Germline V CDR1 and CDR2: SSHAT, FNYEAQ (reference sequence). The CDR3 is 14 amino acids. CDR3 sequence: CASSLAGGADTQYF. CDR3 sequence (DNA): TGTGCTAGCAGCCTAGCGGGGGGGGCAGATACGCAGTATTTT.

V is TRBV28 and J is TRBJ2-7; TRBD2 agrees at 8 bases. Losses at the gene ends were 5 bases for V and 1 base for J; bases not matched to a gene: 4. This CDR3 is 14 amino acids long. The germline V gene has CDR1 MDHEN and CDR2 SYDVKM. The CDR3 loop is CASSISGTSYEQYF. In DNA form, the CDR3 reads TGTGCCAGCAGTATTAGCGGGACGTCCTACGAGCAGTACTTC.

The chain is built from TRBV10-3 and TRBJ1-1; a possible D gene is TRBD1 (6 bases). With 4 bases removed from V and 0 bases from J, the gap between germline ends came to 12 bases. This CDR3 spans 15 amino acids. The germline V gene encodes CDR1 ENHRY and CDR2 SYGVKD. CDR3 sequence reads: CAISGPGQLNTEAFF. Written as DNA, the CDR3 is TGTGCCATCAGTGGACCCGGACAGCTGAACACTGAAGCTTTCTTT.

This clonotype is medium-sized. The V and J genes are TRBV7-3 and TRBJ2-1; the match to TRBD2 covers 9 bases. Trimming cost V 0 bases and J 4 bases; bases outside gene matches: 1. This CDR3 is built from 15 residues. Germline V gives CDR1 SGHTA, CDR2 FQGTGA. The CDR3 is CASSLTREGYNEQFF. The DNA of the CDR3 is TGTGCCAGCAGCTTAACGCGGGAGGGTTACAATGAGCAGTTCTTC. The full variable domain, rest sourced from reference TRBV7-3 and TRBJ2-1, is GAGVSQTPSNKVTEKGKYVELRCDPISGHTALYWYRQSLGQGPEFLIYFQGTGAADDSGLPNDRFFAVRPEGSVSTLKIQRTERGDSAVYLCASSLTREGYNEQFFGPGTRLTVL.

The chain uses TRBV5-3 and TRBJ2-2; 14 positions agree with TRBD2. TRBV5-3 counts as an open reading frame of uncertain function. This CDR3 spans 16 amino acids. V lost 8 bases and J lost 4; bases outside the gene matches: 7. CDR3 DNA sequence: TGTGCCAGCGGGGGACTAGCGGGAGTGAGCACCGGGGAGCTGTTTTTT. Residues: CASGGLAGVSTGELFF.

The chain carries TRBV6-1 and TRBJ1-1; no definite D call. The ends were cut back, 3 bases at V and 5 bases at J, with 7 bases in the middle. The CDR3 is 12 amino acids. The germline gives CDR1 MNHNS, CDR2 SASEGT. The CDR3 loop is CASSDSPTEAFF. DNA of the CDR3: TGTGCCAGCAGTGACAGTCCTACTGAAGCTTTCTTT.